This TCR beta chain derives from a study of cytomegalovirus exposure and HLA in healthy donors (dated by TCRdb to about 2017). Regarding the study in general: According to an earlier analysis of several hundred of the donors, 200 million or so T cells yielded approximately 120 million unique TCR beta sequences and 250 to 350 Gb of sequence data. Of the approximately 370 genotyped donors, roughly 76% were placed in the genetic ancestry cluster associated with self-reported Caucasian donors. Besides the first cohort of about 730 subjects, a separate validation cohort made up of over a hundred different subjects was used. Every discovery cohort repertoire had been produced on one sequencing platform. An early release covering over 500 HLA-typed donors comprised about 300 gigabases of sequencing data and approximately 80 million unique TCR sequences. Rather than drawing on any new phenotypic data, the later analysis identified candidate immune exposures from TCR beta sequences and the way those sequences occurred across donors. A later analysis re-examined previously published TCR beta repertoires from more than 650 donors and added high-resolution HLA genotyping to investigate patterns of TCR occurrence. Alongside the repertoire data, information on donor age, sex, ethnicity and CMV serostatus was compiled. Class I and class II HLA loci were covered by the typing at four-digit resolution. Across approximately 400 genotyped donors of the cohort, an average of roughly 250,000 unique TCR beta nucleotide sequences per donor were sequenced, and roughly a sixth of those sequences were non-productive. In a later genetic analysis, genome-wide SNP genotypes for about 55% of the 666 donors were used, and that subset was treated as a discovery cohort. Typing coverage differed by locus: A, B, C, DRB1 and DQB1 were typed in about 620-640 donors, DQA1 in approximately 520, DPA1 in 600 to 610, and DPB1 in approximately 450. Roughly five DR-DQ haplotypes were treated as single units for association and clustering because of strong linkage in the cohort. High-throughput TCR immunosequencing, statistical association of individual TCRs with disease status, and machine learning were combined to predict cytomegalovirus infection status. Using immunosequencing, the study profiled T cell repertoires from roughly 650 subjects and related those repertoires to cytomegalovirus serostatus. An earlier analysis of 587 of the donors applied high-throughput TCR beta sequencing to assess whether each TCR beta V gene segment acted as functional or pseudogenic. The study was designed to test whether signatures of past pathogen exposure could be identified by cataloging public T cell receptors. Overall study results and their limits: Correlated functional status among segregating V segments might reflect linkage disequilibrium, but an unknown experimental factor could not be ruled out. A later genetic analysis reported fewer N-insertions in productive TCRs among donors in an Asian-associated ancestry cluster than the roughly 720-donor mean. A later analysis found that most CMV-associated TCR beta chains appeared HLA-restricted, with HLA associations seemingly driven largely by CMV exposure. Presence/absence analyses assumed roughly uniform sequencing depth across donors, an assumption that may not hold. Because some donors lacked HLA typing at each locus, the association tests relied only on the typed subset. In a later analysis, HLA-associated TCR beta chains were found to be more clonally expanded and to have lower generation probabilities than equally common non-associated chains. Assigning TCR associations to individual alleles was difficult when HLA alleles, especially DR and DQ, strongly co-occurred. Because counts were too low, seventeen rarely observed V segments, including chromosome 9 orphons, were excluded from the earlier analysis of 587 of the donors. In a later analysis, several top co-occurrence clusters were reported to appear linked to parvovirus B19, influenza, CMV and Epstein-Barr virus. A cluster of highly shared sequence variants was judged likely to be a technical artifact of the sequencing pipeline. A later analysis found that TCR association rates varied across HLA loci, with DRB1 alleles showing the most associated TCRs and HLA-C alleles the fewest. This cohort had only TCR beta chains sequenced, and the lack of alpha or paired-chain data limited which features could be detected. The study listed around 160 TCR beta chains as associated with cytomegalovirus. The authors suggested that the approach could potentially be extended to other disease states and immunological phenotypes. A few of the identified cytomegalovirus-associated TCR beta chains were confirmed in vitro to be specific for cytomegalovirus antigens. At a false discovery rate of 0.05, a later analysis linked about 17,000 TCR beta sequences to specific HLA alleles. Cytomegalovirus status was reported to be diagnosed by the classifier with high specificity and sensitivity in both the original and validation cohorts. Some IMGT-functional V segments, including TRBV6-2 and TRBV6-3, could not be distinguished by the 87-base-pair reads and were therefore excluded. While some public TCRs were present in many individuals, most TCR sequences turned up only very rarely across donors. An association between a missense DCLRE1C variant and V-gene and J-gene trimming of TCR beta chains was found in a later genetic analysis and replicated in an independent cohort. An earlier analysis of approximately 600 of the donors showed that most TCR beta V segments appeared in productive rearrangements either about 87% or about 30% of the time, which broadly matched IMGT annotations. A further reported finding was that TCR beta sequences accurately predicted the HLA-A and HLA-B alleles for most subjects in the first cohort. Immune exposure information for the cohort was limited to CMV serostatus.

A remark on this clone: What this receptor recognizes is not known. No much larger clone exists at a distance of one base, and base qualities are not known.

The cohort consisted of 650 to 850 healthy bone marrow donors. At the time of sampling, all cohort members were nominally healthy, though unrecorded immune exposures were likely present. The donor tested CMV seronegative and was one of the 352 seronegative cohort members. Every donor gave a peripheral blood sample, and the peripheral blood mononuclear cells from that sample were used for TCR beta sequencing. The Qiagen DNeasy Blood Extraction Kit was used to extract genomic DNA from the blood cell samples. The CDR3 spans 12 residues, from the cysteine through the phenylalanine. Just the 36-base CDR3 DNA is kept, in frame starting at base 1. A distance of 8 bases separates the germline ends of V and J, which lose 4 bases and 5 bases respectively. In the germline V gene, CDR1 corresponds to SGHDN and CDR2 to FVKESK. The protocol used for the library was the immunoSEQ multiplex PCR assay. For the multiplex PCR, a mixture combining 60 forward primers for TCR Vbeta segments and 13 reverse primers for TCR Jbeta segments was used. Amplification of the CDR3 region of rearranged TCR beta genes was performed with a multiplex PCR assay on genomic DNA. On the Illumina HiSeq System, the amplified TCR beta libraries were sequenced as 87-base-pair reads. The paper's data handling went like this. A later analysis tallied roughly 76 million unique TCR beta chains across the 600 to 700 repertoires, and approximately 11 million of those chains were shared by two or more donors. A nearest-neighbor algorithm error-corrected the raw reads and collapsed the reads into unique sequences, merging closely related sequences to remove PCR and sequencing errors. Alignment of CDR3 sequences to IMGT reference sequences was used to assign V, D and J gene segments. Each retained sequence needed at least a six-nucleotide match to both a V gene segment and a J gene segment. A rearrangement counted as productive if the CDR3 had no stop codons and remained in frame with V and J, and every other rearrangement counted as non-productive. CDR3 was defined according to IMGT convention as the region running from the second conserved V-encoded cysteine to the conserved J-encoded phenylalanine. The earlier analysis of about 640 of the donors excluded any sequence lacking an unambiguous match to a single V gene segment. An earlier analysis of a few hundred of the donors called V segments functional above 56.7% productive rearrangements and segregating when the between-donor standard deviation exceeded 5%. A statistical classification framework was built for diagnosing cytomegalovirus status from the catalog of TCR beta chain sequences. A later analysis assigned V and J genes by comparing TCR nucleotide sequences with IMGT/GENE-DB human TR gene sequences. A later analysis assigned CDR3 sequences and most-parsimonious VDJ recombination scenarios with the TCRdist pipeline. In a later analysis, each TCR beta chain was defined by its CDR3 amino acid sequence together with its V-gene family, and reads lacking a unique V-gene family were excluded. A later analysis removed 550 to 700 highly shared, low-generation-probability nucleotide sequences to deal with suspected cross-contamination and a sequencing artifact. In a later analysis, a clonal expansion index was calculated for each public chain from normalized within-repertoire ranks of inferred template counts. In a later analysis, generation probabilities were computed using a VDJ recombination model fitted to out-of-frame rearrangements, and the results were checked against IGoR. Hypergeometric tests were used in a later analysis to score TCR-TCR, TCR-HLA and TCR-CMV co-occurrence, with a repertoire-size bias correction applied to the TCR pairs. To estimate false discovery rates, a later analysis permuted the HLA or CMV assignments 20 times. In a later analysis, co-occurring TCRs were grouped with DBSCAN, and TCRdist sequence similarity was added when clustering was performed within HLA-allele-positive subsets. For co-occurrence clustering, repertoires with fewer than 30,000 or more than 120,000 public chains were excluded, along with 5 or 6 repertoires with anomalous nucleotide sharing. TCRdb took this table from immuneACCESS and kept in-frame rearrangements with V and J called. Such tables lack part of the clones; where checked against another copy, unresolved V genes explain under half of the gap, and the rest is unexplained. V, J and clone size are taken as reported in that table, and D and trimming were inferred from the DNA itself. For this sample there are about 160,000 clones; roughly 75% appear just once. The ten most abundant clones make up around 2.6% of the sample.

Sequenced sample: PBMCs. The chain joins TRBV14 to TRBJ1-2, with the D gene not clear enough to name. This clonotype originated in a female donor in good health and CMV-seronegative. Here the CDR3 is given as CASSPFSYGYTF. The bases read TGTGCCAGCAGCCCCTTCTCGTATGGCTACACCTTC.